The T cell receptor (beta chain) under discussion was sequenced for a study of cytomegalovirus exposure and HLA in healthy donors. As for the study in general: HLA-typed donors contributed about 85 million unique TCRs, which were held in an early data release. Whole-study results and caveats: Per a later analysis, about 15,000 TCR beta sequences showed association with HLA alleles at 0.05 false discovery rate. Most TCR sequences proved rare, with some public TCRs found in many donors.

The CDR3 loop spans 13 amino acids. The V end was cut by 0 bases, the J end by 4 bases, with 7 bases between. Germline V gene data show CDR1 as LGHNA and CDR2 as YSLEER. This clone was found once. As yet, its antigen is unknown. Among the donors, all were healthy bone marrow donors. This PCR relied on a set of 60 Vbeta primers and 13 Jbeta primers. TCRdb's table, derived via immunoSEQ multiplex PCR, lists solely in-frame clones and lacks some. This repertoire shows about 140,000 clones, around 79% found once; its top ten account for around 1%. The chain links TRBV4-3 to TRBJ2-7, with a tentative D call TRBD2 (5 bases). What was sequenced was PBMCs. The source is a young man in good health and CMV-seronegative. The CDR3 DNA is TGCGCCAGCAGCCAAGAGGGAGATTACGAGCAGTACTTC. It codes for CASSQEGDYEQYF.